Listed below are T cell receptor beta chains from one sample, sequenced in a study of blood T cell repertoires in COVID-19. Libraries were prepared by immunoSEQ multiplex PCR; TCRdb keeps only in-frame clonotypes and omits some of them. The table shows about 150,000 clones, with more than 75% occurring only once. Source material: peripheral blood. The receptors shown here come from a woman between 70 and 85 years old with COVID-19, enrolled during active disease. CDR3s include the opening cysteine and the closing phenylalanine or tryptophan. D genes are given only for firm matches. Where a row states a size, it is once, few, many or the class of an expanded clone; other rows omit it.

V gene	J gene	D gene	clone size	CDR3 DNA	CDR3 protein
TRBV19	TRBJ2-7	TRBD1	-	TGTGCCAGTAGTGGCGAGGGACAGGGGAACTACGAGCAGTACTTC	CASSGEGQGNYEQYF
TRBV21-1	TRBJ1-4	-	-	TGTGCCAGCAGCGCATCGGGGGAAAAACTGTTTTTT	CASSASGEKLFF
TRBV27	TRBJ2-3	-	-	TGTGCCAGCAGTCCCCGGACTACCCCCAGGTCCACAGATACGCAGTATTTT	CASSPRTTPRSTDTQYF
TRBV5-1	TRBJ2-5	-	-	TGCGCCAGCAGCTTGGCACCGGGAGAGACCCAGTACTTC	CASSLAPGETQYF
TRBV30	TRBJ2-7	-	few	TGTGCCTGGAGTGTATCTCAAAACCGGGACGAGCAGTACTTC	CAWSVSQNRDEQYF
TRBV28	TRBJ1-1	-	-	TGTGCCAGCAGAGAGGGATTGAACACTGAAGCTTTCTTT	CASREGLNTEAFF
TRBV4-2	TRBJ2-3	-	-	TGTGCCAGCAGCCTAGGCGGGACCTCCACAGATACGCAGTATTTT	CASSLGGTSTDTQYF
TRBV9	TRBJ2-1	TRBD2	-	TGTGCCAGCAGCGTAGGTCTAGCGGGGGGTTTCTACAATGAGCAGTTCTTC	CASSVGLAGGFYNEQFF
TRBV5-6	TRBJ1-2	-	-	TGTGCCAGCAGCTCCCTGACCGGGGATGGCTACACCTTC	CASSSLTGDGYTF
TRBV28	TRBJ1-5	TRBD1	-	TGTGCCAGCAGTGGGGACAGGAGTCCCCAGCATTTT	CASSGDRSPQHF
TRBV2	TRBJ2-7	TRBD2	-	TGTGCCAGCAGACAAGGAGCGGGGTCGTGGGAGCAGTACTTC	CASRQGAGSWEQYF
TRBV19	TRBJ1-5	TRBD1	medium-sized	TGTGCCAGTAGTAGCCCGAGACAGGGAAGCCAGCCCCAGCATTTT	CASSSPRQGSQPQHF
TRBV7-8	TRBJ1-6	TRBD1	once	TGTGCCAGCGGACTGACAGGGGCCAATAATTCACCCCTCCACTTT	CASGLTGANNSPLHF
TRBV6-6	TRBJ1-1	-	once	TGTGCCAGCAGTTACGGTCGGGGTGTCCCTGAAGCTTTCTTT	CASSYGRGVPEAFF
TRBV7-9	TRBJ2-2	-	few	TGTGCCAGCAGCTTTGTAGCGAGACTCACCGGGGAGCTGTTTTTT	CASSFVARLTGELFF
TRBV28	TRBJ1-2	-	-	TGTGCCAGCAGTTTGCTCAGGGCAATGGGCTACACCTTC	CASSLLRAMGYTF
TRBV2	TRBJ2-7	TRBD2	few	TGTGCCAGCAGTGAGGTTAGACTAGCGGTTTACGAGCAGTACTTC	CASSEVRLAVYEQYF
TRBV12-3/TRBV12-4	TRBJ2-7	TRBD2	-	TGTGCCAGCAGCTCGACTAGCGGGTACGAGCAGTACTTC	CASSSTSGYEQYF
TRBV5-1	TRBJ1-1	-	-	TGCGCCAGCAGCTTGGTGGGGGCGGCGAACACTGAAGCTTTCTTT	CASSLVGAANTEAFF
TRBV7-6	TRBJ1-1	-	-	TGTGCCAGCAGCACCGGGGGGGAGAACACTGAAGCTTTCTTT	CASSTGGENTEAFF
TRBV18	TRBJ2-1	-	-	TGTGCCAGCTCACCGAAGCGGAGCTCCTACAATGAGCAGTTCTTC	CASSPKRSSYNEQFF
TRBV20-1	TRBJ2-7	-	-	TGCAGTGCTAGTGGTCTCCGGGAGCCCTACGAGCAGTACTTC	CSASGLREPYEQYF
TRBV28	TRBJ1-3	-	-	TGTGCCAGCAGTGCAAGGGGTTCTGGAAACACCATATATTTT	CASSARGSGNTIYF
TRBV5-1	TRBJ1-5	-	-	TGCGCCAGCAGCTTGGTATCAGGGGCGGATCAGCCCCAGCATTTT	CASSLVSGADQPQHF
TRBV13	TRBJ2-7	TRBD1	few	TGTGCCAGCAGCTTGCAGGGGGCGGTTTACGAGCAGTACTTC	CASSLQGAVYEQYF
TRBV19	TRBJ1-4	-	few	TGTGCCAGTAGTGGCCTGACAGCAACTAATGAAAAACTGTTTTTT	CASSGLTATNEKLFF
TRBV28	TRBJ1-5	-	-	TGTGCCAGCAGTCTCCGGGTCCTCATGGGTAATCAGCCCCAGCATTTT	CASSLRVLMGNQPQHF
TRBV27	TRBJ1-2	-	-	TGTGCCAGCAAGAAGCCAGAGGAGCATGGCTACACCTTC	CASKKPEEHGYTF
TRBV19	TRBJ1-5	-	-	TGTGCGAGTTCCCCCCGGGATCGGGTCAATCAGCCCCAGCATTTT	CASSPRDRVNQPQHF
TRBV5-4	TRBJ1-6	-	few	TGTGCCAGCAGCTGGGGACAACCGAATTCACCCCTCCACTTT	CASSWGQPNSPLHF
TRBV28	TRBJ1-1	-	-	TGTGCCAGCAGTGCGACCGGGGTATACACTGAAGCTTTCTTT	CASSATGVYTEAFF